This T cell receptor (beta chain) originates from a study of long-term antiretroviral therapy in people with HIV (dated by TCRdb to between 2022 and 2023). With respect to the entire study: The earliest samples were collected about a decade before the 2015 WHO recommendation for immediate ART, when ART was typically delayed until CD4 counts fell. Among the 30 to 35 participants with HIV, ten to twelve were female. No cross-contamination during QIAcube processing turned up in test extractions that ran a monoclonal T-cell line alongside about 30 polyclonal samples. The cohort contributed about 200 cryopreserved PBMC samples from under 35 adults with confirmed HIV infection, collected serially over a mean of around 6 years (range 1-12). A retrospective serial study tested whether ART initiation and durable HIV suppression were associated with changes in peripheral blood TRB repertoire composition and diversity.

Points the paper makes about the study in general: Inferences about post-ART repertoire changes are limited because no data were available on ART adherence, viral resistance or therapy changes. At every time point, the repertoire was dominated by expanded TRB clones first identified before ART initiation, although this dominance fluctuated and, in many PLHIV, declined after ART. The samples span the years 2004 to 2017, and the ART regimens used may be less effective than current regimens. Unsorted PBMC were profiled instead of sorted CD4+ and CD8+ T cells because pre-ART samples had limited cell numbers. Since PBMC availability was limited, sequencing covered only the TCR beta chain, with no alpha chain pairing. ART initiation was associated with a significant increase in TRB diversity, but diversity stayed significantly below transplant donor controls even after long-term ART. HIV repertoires had narrower CDR3 length ranges than controls, and the network structure suggested an antigen-experienced repertoire that shifted only slightly toward naive after ART.

The immunoSEQ hsTCRB v3.0 assay was used at survey level resolution to sequence the TRB variable region. TRB sequencing targeted a depth of about 35,000-55,000 T-cell genomes per sample. Pooled TRB libraries were sequenced on an Illumina MiSeq with a v3 150-cycle kit. Turning to the authors' computational methods: Repertoire analysis was run in R within a reproducible Nextflow workflow that covered QC, data transformation and analysis. LymphoSeq2, an R package for exploring AIRR-Seq data, was used to implement the custom analyses. A few samples that yielded fewer than 5000 total TRB sequences were excluded, so that some 190 HIV repertoires were analyzed. Among the 170 to 200 retained HIV repertoires, 59 were collected before ART initiation and around 130 after ART initiation. Each repertoire was downsampled to 5000 TRB nucleotide sequences, and summary statistics were averaged across 100 downsampling iterations. The analysis kept only TRB sequences whose CDR3 regions were at least seven amino acids long. Diversity was assessed using a clonality score derived from Shannon entropy and using the Gini coefficient. In the repertoire networks, any two of the top 5000 CDR3 amino acid sequences were connected whenever the two sequences differed by an edit distance of one. For TRB CDR3 amino acid sequences, GLIPH2 was used to predict antigen specificity groups and MHC restriction. CDR3 amino acid sequences were matched against VDJdb and McPAS-TCR to flag known CMV, EBV, HIV or tissue antigen associations. Pre-ART, post-ART and control groups were compared with Wilcoxon signed-rank tests and Holm-Bonferroni correction. TCRdb re-hosts the immuneACCESS table, in-frame sequences only. Its copies lack some clones; in the studies checked, an unresolved V gene accounts for under half of them, and the cause for the rest is not known. The V and J calls and the clone size are those of that table, but D and trimming were determined from the DNA. The sample table shows 15,000 or so clones, and over 75% are seen once. The ten largest account for around 10% of the sample.

Participants were included only if at least one PBMC sample before ART initiation and at least two post-ART samples were available. Treatment was received in the United States of America by all participants with HIV. Before DNA extraction, cryopreserved samples of about 1-10 million PBMC were thawed and washed. At the time of the earliest PBMC sample for each participant with HIV, ages ranged from about 20 to 54 years. PBMC samples were contributed by each participant from 1-4 timepoints before ART initiation and 2-8 timepoints after ART initiation, with a median of 7 samples. Serial HIV viral load, CD4+ T-cell count, ART history and demographic data were obtained for every participant. Using a Qiagen kit on a QIAcube, genomic DNA was extracted from unsorted PBMC, with samples processed in batches of 12. A word on this clone: There is no known antigen for this receptor. Base qualities are not at hand, and no much larger clone is one base apart.

This receptor was taken from a man aged 40-49 years with HIV. The sample in question was unsorted PBMCs, obtained 6.2 years after starting antiretroviral therapy.

The CDR3 has the sequence CASRQQGVDYGYTF. The base sequence is TGTGCCAGCAGGCAACAGGGGGTTGACTATGGCTACACCTTC. Here the chain combines TRBV28 and TRBJ1-2; TRBD1 matches 8 bases in the middle. CDR1 and CDR2 (MDHEN, SYDVKM) derive from the germline V gene. Measured from the cysteine to the phenylalanine, the CDR3 is 14 residues long. The read is trimmed to its CDR3 DNA, 42 bases read in frame from base 1. V is cut back by 6 bases and J by 3 bases, with 6 bases in the junction unmatched.